This T cell receptor beta chain appears in the sequencing data of a study of T cells in Graves' hyperthyroidism and ophthalmopathy. TCR beta CDR3 regions were amplified from RNA transcripts. First-round RT-PCR targeting the TCR CDR3 was performed with the HTBI primer set. Each CDR3 protein is one row after TCRdb ran MiXCR on the multiplex PCR reads. The sample records approximately 400,000 distinct CDR3 sequences, 14% being singletons. In this sample, this clonotype turned up many times. Trimming at V came to 5 bases and at J to 3 bases, leaving 3 bases not matched to a gene. Germline V gene sequence: CDR1 MDHEN, CDR2 SYDVKM. This CDR3 is built from 14 residues.

Source material: blood. This receptor was taken from a woman in her sixties or seventies with Graves' hyperthyroidism. The chain is built from TRBV28 and TRBJ2-7, with 11 bases lining up with TRBD2. The CDR3 DNA reads TGTGCCAGCAGTACCCTAGCGGGAGGCTACGAGCAGTACTTC. Protein: CASSTLAGGYEQYF.